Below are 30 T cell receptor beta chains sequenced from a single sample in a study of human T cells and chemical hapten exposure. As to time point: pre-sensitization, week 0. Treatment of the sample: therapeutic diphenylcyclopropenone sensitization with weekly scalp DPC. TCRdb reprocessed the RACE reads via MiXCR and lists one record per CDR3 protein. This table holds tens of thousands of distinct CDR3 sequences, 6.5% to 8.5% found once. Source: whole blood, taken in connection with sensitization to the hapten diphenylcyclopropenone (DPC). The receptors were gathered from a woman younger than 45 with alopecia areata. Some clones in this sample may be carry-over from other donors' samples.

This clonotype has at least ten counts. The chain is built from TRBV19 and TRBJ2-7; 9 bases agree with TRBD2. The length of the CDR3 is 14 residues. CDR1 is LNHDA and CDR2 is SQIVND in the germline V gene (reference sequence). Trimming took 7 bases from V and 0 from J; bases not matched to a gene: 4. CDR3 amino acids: CASTRGGSSYEQYF. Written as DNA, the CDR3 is TGTGCCAGTACGCGGGGGGGGAGCTCCTACGAGCAGTACTTC.

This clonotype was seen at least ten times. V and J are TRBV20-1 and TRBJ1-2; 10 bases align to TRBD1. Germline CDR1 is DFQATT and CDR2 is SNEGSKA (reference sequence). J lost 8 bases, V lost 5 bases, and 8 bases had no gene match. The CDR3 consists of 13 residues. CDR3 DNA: TGCAGTGCTCAGACGTGGACAGGGGGAGGCTACACCTTC. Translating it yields CSAQTWTGGGYTF.

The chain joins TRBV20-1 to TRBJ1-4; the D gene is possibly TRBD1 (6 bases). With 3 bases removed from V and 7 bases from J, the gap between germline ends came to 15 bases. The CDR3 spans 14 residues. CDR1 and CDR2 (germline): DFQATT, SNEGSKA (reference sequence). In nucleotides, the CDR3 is TGCAGTGCTAGCGGCGGGGGCGCGGGTGAAAAACTGTTTTTT. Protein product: CSASGGGAGEKLFF.

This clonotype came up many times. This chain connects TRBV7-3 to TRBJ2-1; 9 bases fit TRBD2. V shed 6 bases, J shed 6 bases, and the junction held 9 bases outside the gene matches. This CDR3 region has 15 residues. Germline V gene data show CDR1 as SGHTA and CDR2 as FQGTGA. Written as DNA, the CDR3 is TGTGCCAGCAGTTATAGCGGGGGTCGAATCAATGAGCAGTTCTTC. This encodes CASSYSGGRINEQFF.

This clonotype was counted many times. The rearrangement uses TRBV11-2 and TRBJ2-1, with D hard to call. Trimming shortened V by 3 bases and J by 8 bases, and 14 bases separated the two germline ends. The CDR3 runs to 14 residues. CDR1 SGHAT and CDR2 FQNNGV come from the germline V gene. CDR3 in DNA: TGTGCCAGCAGCTTCTCATCGAACTGGGATGAGCAGTTCTTC. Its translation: CASSFSSNWDEQFF. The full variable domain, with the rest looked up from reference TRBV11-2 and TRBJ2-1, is EAGVAQSPRYKIIEKRQSVAFWCNPISGHATLYWYQQILGQGPKLLIQFQNNGVVDDSQLPKDRFSAERLKGVDSTLKIQPAKLEDSAVYLCASSFSSNWDEQFFGPGTRLTVL.

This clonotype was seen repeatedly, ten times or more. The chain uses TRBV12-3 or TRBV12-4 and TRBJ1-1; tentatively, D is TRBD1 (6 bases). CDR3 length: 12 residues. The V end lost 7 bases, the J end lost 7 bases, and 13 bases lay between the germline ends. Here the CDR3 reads CASTRQTGEAFF. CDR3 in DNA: TGTGCCAGCACCCGACAGACAGGTGAAGCTTTCTTT.

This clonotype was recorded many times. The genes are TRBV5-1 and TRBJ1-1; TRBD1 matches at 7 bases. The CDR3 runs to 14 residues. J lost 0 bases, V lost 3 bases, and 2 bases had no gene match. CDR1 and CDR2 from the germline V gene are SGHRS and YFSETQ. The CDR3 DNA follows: TGCGCCAGCAGCTGGGGACAGCTGAACACTGAAGCTTTCTTT. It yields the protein CASSWGQLNTEAFF.

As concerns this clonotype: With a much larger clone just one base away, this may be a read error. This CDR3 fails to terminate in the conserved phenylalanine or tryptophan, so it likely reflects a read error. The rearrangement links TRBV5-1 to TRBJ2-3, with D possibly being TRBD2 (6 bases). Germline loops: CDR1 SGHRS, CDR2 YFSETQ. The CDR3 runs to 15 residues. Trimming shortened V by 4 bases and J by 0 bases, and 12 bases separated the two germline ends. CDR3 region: CASSPGGASTDTQYY. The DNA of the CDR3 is TGCGCCAGCAGCCCTGGAGGGGCCAGCACAGATACGCAGTATTAT.

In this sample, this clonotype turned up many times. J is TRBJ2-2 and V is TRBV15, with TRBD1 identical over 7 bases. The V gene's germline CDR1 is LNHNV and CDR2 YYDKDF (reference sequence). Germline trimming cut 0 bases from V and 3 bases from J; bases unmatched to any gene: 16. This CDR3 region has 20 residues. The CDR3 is CATSRDRGTIGTEDTGELFF. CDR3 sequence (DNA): TGTGCCACCAGCAGAGACCGAGGAACAATCGGGACAGAAGACACCGGGGAGCTGTTTTTT.

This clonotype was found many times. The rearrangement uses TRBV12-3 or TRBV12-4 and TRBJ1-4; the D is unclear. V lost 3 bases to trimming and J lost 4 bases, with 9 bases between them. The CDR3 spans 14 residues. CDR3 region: CASSFGVSNEKLFF. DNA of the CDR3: TGTGCCAGCAGTTTTGGTGTCAGTAATGAAAAACTGTTTTTT.

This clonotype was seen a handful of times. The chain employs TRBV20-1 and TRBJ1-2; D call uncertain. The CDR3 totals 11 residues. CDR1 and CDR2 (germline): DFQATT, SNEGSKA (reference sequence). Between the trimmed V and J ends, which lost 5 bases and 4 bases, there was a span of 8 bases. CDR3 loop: CSAGIGYGYTF. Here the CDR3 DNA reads TGCAGTGCTGGGATCGGCTATGGCTACACCTTC.

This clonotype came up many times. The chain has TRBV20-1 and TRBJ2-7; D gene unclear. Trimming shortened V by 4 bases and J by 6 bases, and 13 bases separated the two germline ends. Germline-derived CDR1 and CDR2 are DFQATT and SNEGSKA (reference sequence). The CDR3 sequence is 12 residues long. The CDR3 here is CSAISSAGEQYF. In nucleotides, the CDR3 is TGCAGTGCTATCAGCTCGGCCGGCGAGCAGTACTTC.

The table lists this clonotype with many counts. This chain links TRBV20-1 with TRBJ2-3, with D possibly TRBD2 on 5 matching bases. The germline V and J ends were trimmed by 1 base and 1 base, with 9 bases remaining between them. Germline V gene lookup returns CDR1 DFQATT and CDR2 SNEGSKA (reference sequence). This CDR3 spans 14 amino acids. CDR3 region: CSARGGAGTDTQYF. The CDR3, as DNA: TGCAGTGCTAGAGGGGGAGCTGGCACAGATACGCAGTATTTT.

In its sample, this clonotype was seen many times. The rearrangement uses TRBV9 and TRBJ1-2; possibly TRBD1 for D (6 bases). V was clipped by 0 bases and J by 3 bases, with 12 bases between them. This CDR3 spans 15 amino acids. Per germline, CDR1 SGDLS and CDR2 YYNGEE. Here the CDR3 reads CASSVAFAGDYGYTF. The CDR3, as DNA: TGTGCCAGCAGCGTAGCTTTCGCAGGGGACTATGGCTACACCTTC. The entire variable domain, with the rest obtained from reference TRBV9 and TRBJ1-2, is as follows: DSGVTQTPKHLITATGQRVTLRCSPRSGDLSVYWYQQSLDQGLQFLIQYYNGEERAKGNILERFSAQQFPDLHSELNLSSLELGDSALYFCASSVAFAGDYGYTFGSGTRLTVV.

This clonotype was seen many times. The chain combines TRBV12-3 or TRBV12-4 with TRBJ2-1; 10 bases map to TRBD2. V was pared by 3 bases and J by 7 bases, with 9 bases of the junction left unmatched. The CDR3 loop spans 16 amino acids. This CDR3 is CASSFASGGLRNEQFF. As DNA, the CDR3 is TGTGCCAGCAGTTTTGCTAGCGGGGGTCTTCGGAATGAGCAGTTCTTC.

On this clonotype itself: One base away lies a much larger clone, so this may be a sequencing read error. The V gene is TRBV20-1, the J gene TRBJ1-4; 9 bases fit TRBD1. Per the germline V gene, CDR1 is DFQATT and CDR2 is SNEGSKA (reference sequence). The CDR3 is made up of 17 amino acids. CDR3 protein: CSVRVWDREATNEKLFF. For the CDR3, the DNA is TGCAGTGTTAGAGTGTGGGACAGGGAAGCAACTAATGAAAAACTGTTTTTT.

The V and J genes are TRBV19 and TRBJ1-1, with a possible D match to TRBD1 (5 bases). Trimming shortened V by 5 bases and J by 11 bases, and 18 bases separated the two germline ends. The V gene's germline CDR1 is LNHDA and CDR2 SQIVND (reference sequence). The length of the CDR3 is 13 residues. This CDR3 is CASSVSGTRGAFF. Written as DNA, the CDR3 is TGTGCCAGTAGTGTTTCCGGGACCCGTGGCGCTTTCTTT.

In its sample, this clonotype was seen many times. The CDR3 is CACSTATNQPQHF. CDR3 DNA sequence: TGTGCCTGTTCGACAGCTACTAATCAGCCCCAGCATTTT. V and J are TRBV30 and TRBJ1-5, with D tentatively TRBD1 (5 bases). The germline V gene has CDR1 GTSNPN and CDR2 SVGIG (reference sequence). V lost 6 bases and J lost 4, with 13 bases in between. This CDR3 comprises 13 residues.

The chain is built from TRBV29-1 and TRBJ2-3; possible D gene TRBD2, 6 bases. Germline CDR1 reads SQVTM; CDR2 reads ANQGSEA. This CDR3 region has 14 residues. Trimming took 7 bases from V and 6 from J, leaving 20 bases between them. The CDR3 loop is CSGNLVGGADTQYF. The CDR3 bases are TGCAGCGGGAACCTCGTCGGCGGGGCCGATACGCAGTATTTT.

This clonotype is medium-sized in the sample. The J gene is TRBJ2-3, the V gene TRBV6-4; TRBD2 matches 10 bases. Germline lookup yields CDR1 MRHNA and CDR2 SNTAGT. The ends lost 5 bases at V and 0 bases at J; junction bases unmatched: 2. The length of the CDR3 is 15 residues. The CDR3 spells CASSYSGGSTDTQYF. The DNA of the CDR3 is TGTGCCAGCAGTTATAGCGGGGGGAGCACAGATACGCAGTATTTT.

The CDR3, as DNA: TGCAGCGTACCAACCCGTCTCGGGTGCGATGGCTACACCTTC. As protein: CSVPTRLGCDGYTF. The J gene is TRBJ1-2, the V gene TRBV29-1; unclear D gene. CDR3 length: 14 amino acids. The V and J ends lost 6 bases and 6 bases respectively, with 20 bases between them. Germline V CDR1 and CDR2: SQVTM, ANQGSEA.

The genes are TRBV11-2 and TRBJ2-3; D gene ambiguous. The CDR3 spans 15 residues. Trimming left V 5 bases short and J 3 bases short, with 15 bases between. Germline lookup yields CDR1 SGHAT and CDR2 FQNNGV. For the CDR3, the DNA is TGTGCCAGCAGCGAAGTTGGACGGCCTACAGATACGCAGTATTTT. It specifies CASSEVGRPTDTQYF.

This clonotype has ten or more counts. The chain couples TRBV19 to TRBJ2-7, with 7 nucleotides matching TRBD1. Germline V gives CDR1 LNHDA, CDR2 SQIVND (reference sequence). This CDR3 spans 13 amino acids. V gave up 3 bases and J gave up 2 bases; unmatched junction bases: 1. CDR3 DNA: TGTGCCAGTAGTATTGACAGGGCCTACGAGCAGTACTTC. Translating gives CASSIDRAYEQYF.

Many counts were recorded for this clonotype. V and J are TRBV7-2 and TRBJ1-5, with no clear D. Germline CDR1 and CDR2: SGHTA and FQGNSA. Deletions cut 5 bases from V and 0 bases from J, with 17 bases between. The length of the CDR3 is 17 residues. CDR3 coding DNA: TGTGCCAGCAGCCTGGACGGAAGACCTTATAGCAATCAGCCCCAGCATTTT. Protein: CASSLDGRPYSNQPQHF. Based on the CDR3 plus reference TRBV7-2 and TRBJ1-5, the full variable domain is GAGVSQSPSNKVTEKGKDVELRCDPISGHTALYWYRQSLGQGLEFLIYFQGNSAPDKSGLPSDRFSAERTGGSVSTLTIQRTQQEDSAVYLCASSLDGRPYSNQPQHFGDGTRLSIL.

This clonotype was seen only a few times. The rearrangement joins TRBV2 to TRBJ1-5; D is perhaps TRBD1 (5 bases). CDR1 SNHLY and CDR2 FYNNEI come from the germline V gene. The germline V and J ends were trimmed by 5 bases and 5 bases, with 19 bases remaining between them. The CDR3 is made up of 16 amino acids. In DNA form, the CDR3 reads TGTGCCAGCAGTCCCCAAACAGGTCTCGGGGATCAGCCCCAGCATTTT. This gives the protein CASSPQTGLGDQPQHF.

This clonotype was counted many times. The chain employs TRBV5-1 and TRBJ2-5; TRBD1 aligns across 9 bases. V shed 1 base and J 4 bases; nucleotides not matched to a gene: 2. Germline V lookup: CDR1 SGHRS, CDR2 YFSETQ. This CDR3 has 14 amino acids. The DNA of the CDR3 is TGCGCCAGCAGCTTGACAGGGGGCCCAGAGACCCAGTACTTC. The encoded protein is CASSLTGGPETQYF.

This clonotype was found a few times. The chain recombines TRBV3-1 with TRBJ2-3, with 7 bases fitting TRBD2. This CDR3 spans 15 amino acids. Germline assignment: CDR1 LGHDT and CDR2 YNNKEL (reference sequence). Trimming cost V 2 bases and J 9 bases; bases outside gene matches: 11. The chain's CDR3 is CASSQPDGGISTQYF. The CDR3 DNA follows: TGTGCCAGCAGCCAACCCGACGGGGGGATTTCCACGCAGTATTTT.

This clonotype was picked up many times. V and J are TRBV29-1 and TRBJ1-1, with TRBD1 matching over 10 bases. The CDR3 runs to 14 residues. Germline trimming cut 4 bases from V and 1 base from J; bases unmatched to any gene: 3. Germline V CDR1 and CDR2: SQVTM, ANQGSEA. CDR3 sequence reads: CSVGQGARNTEAFF. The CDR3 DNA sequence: TGCAGCGTTGGACAGGGGGCCCGGAACACTGAAGCTTTCTTT.

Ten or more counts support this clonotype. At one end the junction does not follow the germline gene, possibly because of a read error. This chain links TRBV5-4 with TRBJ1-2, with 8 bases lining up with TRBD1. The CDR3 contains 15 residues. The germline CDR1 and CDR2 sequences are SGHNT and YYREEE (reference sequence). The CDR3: CASSRTDRANYGYTF. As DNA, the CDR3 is TGTGCCAGCAGCCGCACGGACAGGGCTAATTATGGCTACACCTTC.

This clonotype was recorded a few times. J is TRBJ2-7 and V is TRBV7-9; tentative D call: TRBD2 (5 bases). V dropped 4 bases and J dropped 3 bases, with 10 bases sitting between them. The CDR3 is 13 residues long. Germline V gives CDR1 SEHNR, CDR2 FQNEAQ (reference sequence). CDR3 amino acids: CASSSGNFYEQYF. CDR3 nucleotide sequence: TGTGCCAGCAGCTCGGGGAACTTCTACGAGCAGTACTTC.